The rows below give T cell receptor beta chains drawn from one sample of a study of radiotherapy plus CTLA-4 blockade in lung cancer. Assay: immunoSEQ multiplex PCR; the TCRdb copy retains only in-frame clones and omits some. The data contain over 100,000 clones, 81% of them singletons. Sample: peripheral blood, taken from a patient treated with radiotherapy plus ipilimumab. These receptors all stem from a human donor with non-small cell lung cancer that progressed on radiotherapy plus ipilimumab. Some clones in this sample may be carry-over from other donors' samples. The CDR3 runs from the conserved cysteine through the conserved F or W. Each record gives: J gene, CDR3 length, V gene, CDR3 protein.

J gene: TRBJ1-2
CDR3 length: 14
V gene: TRBV6-1
CDR3 protein: CASSESGTAYGYTF

J gene: TRBJ2-1
CDR3 length: 14
V gene: TRBV7-2
CDR3 protein: CASSLGGRNNEQFF

J gene: TRBJ2-3
CDR3 length: 16
V gene: TRBV11-3
CDR3 protein: CASSPGRLARTDTQYF

J gene: TRBJ1-1
CDR3 length: 14
V gene: TRBV5-4
CDR3 protein: CASSLFQGNTEAFF

J gene: TRBJ1-1
CDR3 length: 16
V gene: TRBV7-6
CDR3 protein: CASSLGVTGRETEAFF

J gene: TRBJ1-2
CDR3 length: 16
V gene: TRBV9
CDR3 protein: CASSVVTGGANYGYTF

J gene: TRBJ2-2
CDR3 length: 16
V gene: TRBV9
CDR3 protein: CASSVVAGGNTGELFF

J gene: TRBJ2-3
CDR3 length: 15
V gene: TRBV19
CDR3 protein: CASSMAGTSTDTQYF

J gene: TRBJ1-1
CDR3 length: 13
V gene: TRBV11-2
CDR3 protein: CASSLVANTEAFF

J gene: TRBJ1-2
CDR3 length: 13
V gene: TRBV7-2
CDR3 protein: CASSLPTNYGYTF

J gene: TRBJ2-7
CDR3 length: 19
V gene: TRBV7-2
CDR3 protein: CASSQRPGLAGGTYYEQYF

J gene: TRBJ1-3
CDR3 length: 17
V gene: TRBV13
CDR3 protein: CASSWGPSPSSGNTIYF

J gene: TRBJ1-2
CDR3 length: 16
V gene: TRBV15
CDR3 protein: CATSRSRQDRSDGYTF

J gene: TRBJ1-6
CDR3 length: 15
V gene: TRBV18
CDR3 protein: CASSPLTPTNSPLHF

J gene: TRBJ1-1
CDR3 length: 14
V gene: TRBV5-1
CDR3 protein: CASSFFYGDTEAFF

J gene: TRBJ1-6
CDR3 length: 17
V gene: TRBV18
CDR3 protein: CASSPQGPHFNNSPLHF

J gene: TRBJ1-5
CDR3 length: 13
V gene: TRBV6-4
CDR3 protein: CASSVGDNQPQHF

J gene: TRBJ1-6
CDR3 length: 16
V gene: TRBV2
CDR3 protein: CASKLLLSSYNSPLHF

J gene: TRBJ1-2
CDR3 length: 15
V gene: TRBV2
CDR3 protein: CASISPGTGGFGYTF

J gene: TRBJ2-5
CDR3 length: 15
V gene: TRBV6-5
CDR3 protein: CASSLGHDGRETQYF

J gene: TRBJ1-5
CDR3 length: 15
V gene: TRBV5-6
CDR3 protein: CASSFLGGGGQPQHF

J gene: TRBJ2-7
CDR3 length: 13
V gene: TRBV25-1
CDR3 protein: CASSRDSGYEQYF